The TCR beta chain described here comes from a study of shared clonotypes between healthy human individuals. Data came from immunoSEQ multiplex PCR; TCRdb stores just in-frame clones and leaves some out. Found here are 2 million to 3 million clones, approximately 92% of them singletons; the top ten hold roughly 0.14%. CDR3 size: 14 residues. Trimming removed 1 base from V and 11 bases from J; junction bases left unmatched: 7. Germline-derived CDR1 and CDR2 are SGHTA and FQGNSA. The origin of this receptor is a young man in good health. The source material was naive CD4+ T cells sorted from blood. Subset reported: CD45RA+ positively selected. The chain couples TRBV7-2 to TRBJ2-3; 9 bases are shared with TRBD2. The CDR3 here is CASSLEGSGRRQYF. CDR3 coding DNA: TGTGCCAGCAGCTTAGAAGGGAGCGGGAGGAGGCAGTATTTT.